A single sample is the source of the 13 T cell receptor beta chains below, sequenced in a study of blood T cell repertoires in COVID-19. Using immunoSEQ multiplex PCR, the repertoire was profiled, and TCRdb retains in-frame clones only, with some absent. Of 200,000 to 250,000 clones in the sample, roughly 85% were seen once. The material sequenced was peripheral blood. Receptor source: an older woman with COVID-19, enrolled during active disease.

The J gene is TRBJ1-1, the V gene TRBV7-2; 12 bases are a match to TRBD1. The V gene end was trimmed by 3 bases and the J gene end by 2 bases; junction bases not matched to a gene: 7. The CDR3 is 17 amino acids. In germline, CDR1 is SGHTA, CDR2 FQGNSA. CDR3 in amino acids: CASSFTGTGGANTEAFF. Here the CDR3 DNA reads TGTGCCAGCAGCTTCACCGGGACAGGGGGCGCAAACACTGAAGCTTTCTTT.

This clone has more than one count but fewer than ten. CDR3 nucleotide sequence: TGTGCCAGCACCCTGAGGACAGACGCCTACGAGCAGTACTTC. Protein: CASTLRTDAYEQYF. The rearrangement uses TRBV6-1 and TRBJ2-7; D possibly corresponds to TRBD1 (6 bases). V was trimmed by 7 bases and J by 2 bases, leaving 15 bases between them. The CDR3 covers 14 residues. Germline loops: CDR1 MNHNS, CDR2 SASEGT.

The CDR3 nucleotides are TGTGCCAGCAGCGCCGGGACTAGCGGGGGTCAAGAGACCCAGTACTTC. Its translation: CASSAGTSGGQETQYF. This chain joins TRBV11-1 and TRBJ2-5; 14 positions match TRBD2. Per germline, CDR1 SGHAT and CDR2 FQDESV (reference sequence). Trimming took 5 bases from V and 2 from J; bases not matched to a gene: 4. The CDR3 extends over 16 amino acids.

The rearrangement joins TRBV5-4 to TRBJ1-6; the match to TRBD1 covers 9 bases. Germline trimming cut 3 bases from V and 7 bases from J; bases unmatched to any gene: 5. This CDR3 region has 15 residues. The germline V gene encodes CDR1 SGHNT and CDR2 YYREEE (reference sequence). Written as DNA, the CDR3 is TGTGCCAGCAGCTCTGACAGGGGGGAGAATTCACCCCTCCACTTT. Residues: CASSSDRGENSPLHF.

CDR3 sequence reads: CASEPIGRNYGYTF. As DNA, the CDR3 is TGTGCCAGCGAGCCTATTGGGCGTAACTATGGCTACACCTTC. This chain joins TRBV7-8 and TRBJ1-2; the D is unclear. Looked up from germline, CDR1 is SGHVS and CDR2 is FQNEAQ. V lost 8 bases and J lost 1, with 14 bases in between. This CDR3 comprises 14 residues.

This chain joins TRBV21-1 and TRBJ1-2; TRBD1 reflects the table's D call only, with no check against the DNA. TRBV21-1 is designated a pseudogene. The CDR3 is made up of 15 amino acids. CDR3 region: CASSKRPGQGFGYTF. DNA of the CDR3: TGTGCCAGCAGCAAACGGCCGGGACAGGGGTTTGGCTACACCTTC.

This chain joins TRBV4-2 and TRBJ1-1; a possible D gene is TRBD1 (6 bases). The germline CDR1 and CDR2 sequences are LGHNA and YNFKEQ. The CDR3 length is 17 residues. Trimming removed 0 bases at V and 0 bases at J, with 14 bases between. The DNA of the CDR3 is TGTGCCAGCAGCCAAGATGCGGGGGGCAACATGAACACTGAAGCTTTCTTT. Amino acids: CASSQDAGGNMNTEAFF.

The chain uses TRBV28 and TRBJ1-5; D is uncertain. The V and J ends lost 6 bases and 1 base respectively, with 10 bases between them. CDR3 length equals 14 residues. Looked up from germline, CDR1 is MDHEN and CDR2 is SYDVKM. CDR3 nucleotides: TGTGCCAGCAGCCGCCACAGAAGCAATCAGCCCCAGCATTTT. Protein sequence: CASSRHRSNQPQHF. The full variable domain, with the rest looked up from reference TRBV28 and TRBJ1-5, is DVKVTQSSRYLVKRTGEKVFLECVQDMDHENMFWYRQDPGLGLRLIYFSYDVKMKEKGDIPEGYSVSREKKERFSLILESASTNQTSMYLCASSRHRSNQPQHFGDGTRLSIL.

The chain employs TRBV3-1 (or the pseudogene TRBV3-2) and TRBJ1-4; D not resolved. Germline V gene data show CDR1 as LGHDT and CDR2 as YNNKEL (reference sequence). Deletions cut 3 bases from V and 4 bases from J, with 15 bases between. The CDR3 has 16 amino acids. The CDR3 here is CASSQKSGVLNEKLFF. CDR3 DNA: TGTGCCAGCAGCCAGAAGAGCGGGGTACTTAATGAAAAACTGTTTTTT.

This chain uses TRBV30 with TRBJ2-2, with 7 bases fitting TRBD1. Germline V gene sequence: CDR1 GTSNPN, CDR2 SVGIG (reference sequence). The CDR3 is made up of 14 amino acids. The junction had 9 bases not matched to a gene; V was cut back by 7 bases and J by 4 bases. Here the CDR3 reads CASDGAGGTGELFF. CDR3 nucleotide sequence: TGTGCCTCCGATGGGGCAGGGGGCACCGGGGAGCTGTTTTTT.

Concerning this clone itself: Other nucleotide sequences from this sample produce the same CDR3. The V gene is TRBV7-8, the J gene TRBJ2-5; tentatively, D is TRBD1 (5 bases). Germline CDR1 SGHVS, CDR2 FQNEAQ. The CDR3 covers 14 residues. V shed 4 bases and J shed 5 bases, with 14 bases lying between them. CDR3 sequence reads: CASSYPQGPETQYF. In DNA, the CDR3 is TGTGCCAGCAGCTACCCCCAGGGTCCGGAGACCCAGTACTTC.

The chain links TRBV7-9 to TRBJ1-2; 9 bases match TRBD1. The CDR3 covers 16 residues. After removal of 1 base from V and 9 bases from J, the junction contained 12 bases not matched to a gene. Germline CDR1 and CDR2: SEHNR and FQNEAQ (reference sequence). The CDR3 DNA reads as TGTGCCAGCAGCTTAGAAAGGGACAGGGTATTTATCAGCTACACCTTC. The encoded protein is CASSLERDRVFISYTF.

The V gene is TRBV5-6, the J gene TRBJ1-4; D is perhaps TRBD1 (6 bases). The V gene lost 0 bases and the J gene lost 6 bases, with 9 bases spanning the gap. The CDR3 loop spans 14 amino acids. Germline lookup yields CDR1 SGHDT and CDR2 YYEEEE. The CDR3 nucleotides are TGTGCCAGCAGCTTGGACAGGGTGGATGAAAAACTGTTTTTT. Translating gives CASSLDRVDEKLFF. The full variable domain, completed using reference TRBV5-6 and TRBJ1-4, is DAGVTQSPTHLIKTRGQQVTLRCSPKSGHDTVSWYQQALGQGPQFIFQYYEEEERQRGNFPDRFSGHQFPNYSSELNVNALLLGDSALYLCASSLDRVDEKLFFGSGTQLSVL.